A single sample gave rise to the 5 T cell receptor beta chains below, sequenced in a study of cytomegalovirus exposure and HLA in healthy donors. Assay: immunoSEQ multiplex PCR; the TCRdb copy retains only in-frame clones and omits some. The repertoire holds 250,000 to 400,000 clones, with roughly nine tenths as singletons. Sequenced material: PBMCs. Receptor source: a woman in her twenties or thirties in good health and CMV-seropositive.

The chain employs TRBV13 and TRBJ2-2; 7 positions agree with TRBD1. CDR1 is PRHDT and CDR2 is FYEKMQ in the germline V gene (reference sequence). The CDR3 sequence is 15 residues long. V lost 10 bases, J lost 0 bases, and 8 bases stayed unmatched. The CDR3 is CAMRRGGANTGELFF. DNA for the CDR3: TGTGCCATGAGGCGAGGGGGCGCGAACACCGGGGAGCTGTTTTTT.

The J gene is TRBJ1-3, the V gene TRBV18, with no clear D. Germline CDR1 reads KGHSH; CDR2 reads LQKENI. Trimming removed 2 bases at V and 2 bases at J, with 7 bases between. The CDR3 extends over 14 amino acids. The CDR3 region is CASSPGRAGNTIYF. The CDR3 region has the DNA TGTGCCAGCTCACCAGGGCGGGCTGGAAACACCATATATTTT.

V and J are TRBV6-1 and TRBJ2-7; D tentatively reads TRBD1 or TRBD2 (5 bases each). Germline V CDR1 and CDR2: MNHNS, SASEGT. The V end lost 2 bases, the J end lost 0 bases, and 11 bases lay between the germline ends. This CDR3 is built from 15 residues. The DNA of the CDR3 is TGTGCCAGCAGTGAAAGGGCAGGGAGCTCCTACGAGCAGTACTTC. It translates to CASSERAGSSYEQYF.

This chain joins TRBV1 and TRBJ2-1; the table assigns TRBD2, which was not confirmed against the DNA. TRBV1 is a known pseudogene. The CDR3 runs 15 residues. CDR3 region: CTSSQVSSGCNEQFF. CDR3 sequence (DNA): TGCACCAGCAGCCAAGTGTCTAGCGGGTGCAATGAGCAGTTCTTC.

This sequence joins TRBV7-2 and TRBJ2-7; D is unresolved. V was trimmed by 7 bases and J by 7 bases, leaving 17 bases between them. CDR3 length equals 13 residues. Germline V gene lookup returns CDR1 SGHTA and CDR2 FQGNSA. Here the CDR3 reads CASTIILRGEQYF. The DNA of the CDR3 is TGTGCCAGCACCATAATCCTCCGTGGGGAGCAGTACTTC.